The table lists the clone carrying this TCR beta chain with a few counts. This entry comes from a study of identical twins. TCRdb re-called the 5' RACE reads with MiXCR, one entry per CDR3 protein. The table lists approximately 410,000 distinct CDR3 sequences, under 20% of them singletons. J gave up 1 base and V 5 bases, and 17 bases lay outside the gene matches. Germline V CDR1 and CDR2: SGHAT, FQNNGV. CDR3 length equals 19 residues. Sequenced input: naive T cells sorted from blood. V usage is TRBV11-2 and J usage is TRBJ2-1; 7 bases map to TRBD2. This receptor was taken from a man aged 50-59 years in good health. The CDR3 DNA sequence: TGTGCCAGCAGCGAGCTACCTAGATCGTCCGGGAGGTCCTACAATGAGCAGTTCTTC. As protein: CASSELPRSSGRSYNEQFF.